This TCR beta chain was profiled in a study of CD8+CD57+ T cells in acquired aplastic anemia. Regarding the study as a whole: Around 27 CD8+ CDR3 sequences occurred in both the patients and the controls.

This CDR3 spans 12 amino acids. CDR1 is SGHDN and CDR2 is FVKESK in the germline V gene. Trimming left V 2 bases short and J 8 bases short, with 9 bases between. This clonotype was counted once. Its matching antigen is unknown. The authors sequenced patients whose flow cytometry had shown CD8+CD57+ cell expansion. Both TCR beta VDJ combination and CDR3 sequence profiling were carried out. Genomic DNA was the template for this profiling. TCRdb used MiXCR to reprocess the reads, holding one entry per CDR3 protein. Of around 500,000 distinct CDR3 sequences detected, about a third appear once; the ten largest clones hold less than 0.85%.

The chain couples TRBV14 to TRBJ1-1; D gene uncertain. The sequenced sample was sorted CD4+, CD8+, or CD8+CD57+ T cells (not recorded which) from PBMCs. This receptor was obtained from a human donor with aplastic anemia. CDR3 sequence reads: CASSQNAFEAFF. The CDR3 DNA follows: TGTGCCAGCAGCCAAAATGCGTTCGAAGCTTTCTTT.